Below, 16 T cell receptor beta chains from the same sample are listed, as sequenced in a study of shared clonotypes between healthy human individuals (dated by TCRdb to between 2020 and 2021). For the CD8 naive samples, CD45RO-negative cells were positively selected for CCR7, yielding a CD45RA+CCR7+ population from which TemRA cells were excluded. Libraries were made using the immunoSEQ multiplex PCR assay. The table comes from immuneACCESS by way of TCRdb, which keeps in-frame sequences with V and J called. Part of the clones is missing from these tables; in studies checked, under half for an unresolved V gene and the rest for unknown reasons. For this sample the table gives around 600,000 clones, of which 95% were detected only once. The top ten clonotypes cover about 0.11% of the sample. Source material: naive CD8+ T cells sorted from blood. In the paper's terms, the cell subset or site label means: CD45RA+CCR7+. Receptors originate from a woman between 25 and 40 years old in good health.

This clone was counted once. This sequence joins TRBV28 and TRBJ1-1, with 7 bases that match TRBD1. Germline V lookup: CDR1 MDHEN, CDR2 SYDVKM. This CDR3 contains 14 residues. V shed 4 bases and J 4 bases; nucleotides not matched to a gene: 6. The CDR3 DNA sequence: TGTGCCAGCAGTTCCGGACAGGACACCACTGAAGCTTTCTTT. Translation: CASSSGQDTTEAFF.

J is TRBJ1-1 and V is TRBV29-1; D not certain. Germline assignment: CDR1 SQVTM and CDR2 ANQGSEA. Trimming took off 0 bases at V and 6 bases at J, with 17 bases between the two ends. CDR3 size: 15 residues. The CDR3 loop is CSVEDWIGNTPEAFF. DNA for the CDR3: TGCAGCGTTGAAGATTGGATAGGGAACACCCCTGAAGCTTTCTTT.

The CDR3 sequence: CASSLGHPSGSGTGELFF. CDR3 coding DNA: TGTGCCAGCAGCTTAGGCCACCCTAGCGGGAGTGGCACCGGGGAGCTGTTTTTT. V gene TRBV13 combines with J gene TRBJ2-2; TRBD2 matches at 10 bases. With V trimmed by 0 bases and J by 4 bases, 8 bases remained unmatched. Germline loops: CDR1 PRHDT, CDR2 FYEKMQ (reference sequence). The CDR3 runs 18 residues.

The chain employs TRBV27 and TRBJ1-1; 7 bases line up with TRBD1. The CDR3 is 15 amino acids. CDR1 is MNHEY and CDR2 is SMNVEV in the germline V gene (reference sequence). V was clipped by 8 bases and J by 1 base; unmatched bases: 10. The CDR3 coding sequence is TGTGCCAGCCGGGACAGTCCTATTCCGAACACTGAAGCTTTCTTT. This gives the protein CASRDSPIPNTEAFF.

This clone was counted once. The CDR3 nucleotides read TGTGCCAGCAGCTTGGAAGGGCTTCAGCCCCAGCATTTT. Translation: CASSLEGLQPQHF. The chain links TRBV5-4 to TRBJ1-5; D is unresolved. The germline gives CDR1 SGHNT, CDR2 YYREEE (reference sequence). This CDR3 has 13 amino acids. Trimming removed 0 bases from V and 6 bases from J, with 7 bases in between. The variable domain in full, completed from reference TRBV5-4 and TRBJ1-5, reads ETGVTQSPTHLIKTRGQQVTLRCSSQSGHNTVSWYQQALGQGPQFIFQYYREEENGRGNFPPRFSGLQFPNYSSELNVNALELDDSALYLCASSLEGLQPQHFGDGTRLSIL.

The V gene is TRBV7-9, the J gene TRBJ2-7; D is unclear. The CDR3 covers 11 residues. The germline V gene encodes CDR1 SEHNR and CDR2 FQNEAQ (reference sequence). Trimming removed 5 bases from V and 6 bases from J, with 8 bases in between. The CDR3 loop is CASSALSEQYF. CDR3 DNA: TGTGCCAGCAGCGCCTTGAGCGAGCAGTACTTC.

The chain is built from TRBV2 and TRBJ2-2; 8 nucleotides line up with TRBD1. The V gene's germline CDR1 is SNHLY and CDR2 FYNNEI. The CDR3 contains 13 residues. Trimming took 7 bases from V and 6 from J; bases not matched to a gene: 4. The CDR3 reads CASISQGAGELFF. The CDR3, as DNA: TGTGCCAGCATTTCACAGGGGGCCGGGGAGCTGTTTTTT.

The rearrangement joins TRBV4-1 to TRBJ2-7, with unresolved D. Germline loops: CDR1 MGHRA, CDR2 YSYEKL. This CDR3 region has 13 residues. Trimming took 3 bases from V and 4 from J, leaving 10 bases between them. The CDR3 DNA reads TGCGCCAGCAGCCATTTTATGGGGTACGAGCAGTACTTC. Amino acid sequence: CASSHFMGYEQYF.

The V gene is TRBV4-1, the J gene TRBJ1-5; possibly TRBD1 for D (5 bases). Germline CDR1 and CDR2: MGHRA and YSYEKL. Trimming stripped 0 bases from V and 0 bases from J, with 15 bases between. The CDR3 runs to 18 residues. The CDR3 reads CASSQEPPDIFSNQPQHF. DNA for the CDR3: TGCGCCAGCAGCCAAGAGCCCCCGGACATTTTTAGCAATCAGCCCCAGCATTTT.

The CDR3 loop is CASSLGQGSGETQYF. DNA of the CDR3: TGTGCCAGCAGCTTGGGCCAGGGGAGTGGAGAGACCCAGTACTTC. The chain joins TRBV5-5 to TRBJ2-5, with D perhaps TRBD1 (6 bases). Trimming took off 0 bases at V and 4 bases at J, with 13 bases between the two ends. Germline V lookup: CDR1 SGHKS, CDR2 YYEKEE (reference sequence). The CDR3 runs to 15 residues.

This clone was detected only a few times. The gene calls are TRBV4-2 and TRBJ1-5; 8 bases line up with TRBD1. The ends lost 1 base at V and 1 base at J; junction bases unmatched: 6. Germline-derived CDR1 and CDR2 are LGHNA and YNFKEQ. The length of the CDR3 is 17 residues. The CDR3 protein is CASSQVAGGQSNQPQHF. The CDR3 DNA reads TGTGCCAGCAGCCAAGTTGCAGGGGGCCAGAGCAATCAGCCCCAGCATTTT.

This sequence joins TRBV28 and TRBJ1-1; 7 nucleotides match TRBD1. CDR1 and CDR2 (germline): MDHEN, SYDVKM. This CDR3 comprises 15 residues. J lost 6 bases, V lost 6 bases, and 13 bases had no gene match. The CDR3 reads CASRQTGTELSEAFF. For the CDR3, the DNA is TGTGCCAGCAGGCAAACCGGGACAGAGTTGTCTGAAGCTTTCTTT.

The rearrangement joins TRBV19 to TRBJ2-3; 7 positions match TRBD1. Germline V gene data show CDR1 as LNHDA and CDR2 as SQIVND (reference sequence). This CDR3 has 14 residues. Trimming took 1 base from V and 6 from J; bases not matched to a gene: 4. The CDR3 DNA follows: TGTGCCAGTAGTATAGTAGGGGGCATGGATACGCAGTATTTT. Translating it yields CASSIVGGMDTQYF.

The V and J genes are TRBV5-4 and TRBJ2-3, with TRBD2 identical over 11 bases. Germline V gives CDR1 SGHNT, CDR2 YYREEE (reference sequence). The CDR3 contains 16 residues. V was pared by 4 bases and J by 1 base, with 5 bases of the junction left unmatched. CDR3 sequence: CASSPGLAERTDTQYF. The CDR3 DNA reads as TGTGCCAGCAGCCCGGGACTAGCGGAACGCACAGATACGCAGTATTTT.

The chain is built from TRBV9 and TRBJ2-3; 9 bases map to TRBD2. Germline assignment: CDR1 SGDLS and CDR2 YYNGEE. After removal of 0 bases from V and 3 bases from J, the junction contained 8 bases not matched to a gene. The CDR3 is 17 amino acids. DNA for the CDR3: TGTGCCAGCAGCGTAGCAGGTAGCGGGAGTTTAACAGATACGCAGTATTTT. Its protein is CASSVAGSGSLTDTQYF.

This chain joins TRBV7-9 and TRBJ2-1; possibly TRBD1 for D (5 bases). CDR1 is SEHNR and CDR2 is FQNEAQ in the germline V gene (reference sequence). The CDR3 spans 17 residues. The V end lost 1 base, the J end lost 2 bases, and 15 bases lay between the germline ends. The CDR3 here is CASSLGPGFTPYNEQFF. Here the CDR3 DNA reads TGTGCCAGCAGCTTAGGGCCAGGGTTTACCCCCTACAATGAGCAGTTCTTC. The whole variable domain, remainder taken from reference TRBV7-9 and TRBJ2-1, is DTGVSQNPRHKITKRGQNVTFRCDPISEHNRLYWYRQTLGQGPEFLTYFQNEAQLEKSRLLSDRFSAERPKGSFSTLEIQRTEQGDSAMYLCASSLGPGFTPYNEQFFGPGTRLTVL.